The next 24 T cell receptor beta chains were all read from a single sample in a study of T cell clonality in common variable immunodeficiency. Study-wide points: Common variable immunodeficiency TCR beta sequences reportedly had fewer deletions and N-nucleotide insertions.

Assay: immunoSEQ multiplex PCR; the TCRdb copy retains only in-frame clones and omits some. The data show about 19,000 clones, with none appearing a single time. No antigen has been assigned to these receptors. Material: peripheral blood mononuclear cells. These TCRs come from a human donor with common variable immunodeficiency.

This clone was picked up a small number of times. The sequence runs out 3 residues before the end of the CDR3; the remainder is reconstructed from the germline J gene. The gene calls are TRBV19 and TRBJ2-7; 7 bases align to TRBD1. This CDR3 has 14 amino acids. The V and J ends lost 9 bases and 4 bases, in that order; junction bases with no gene match: 12. CDR1 and CDR2 from the germline V gene are LNHDA and SQIVND (reference sequence). CDR3 amino acids: CARPKGQHTYEQYF. CDR3 bases read: TGTGCCAGACCTAAGGGACAGCACACGTACGAG.

This clone occurred a few times. The sequenced fragment ends 3 residues before the CDR3 boundary, so the rest is inferred from the germline J gene. The gene calls are TRBV19 and TRBJ2-7; 7 bases fit TRBD1. This CDR3 has 14 residues. J gave up 5 bases and V 5 bases, and 9 bases lay outside the gene matches. Germline CDR1 reads LNHDA; CDR2 reads SQIVND (reference sequence). The CDR3 reads CASSAHGQANEQYF. The sequenced CDR3 bases are TGTGCCAGTAGTGCCCACGGACAGGCCAACGAG.

The sample holds a few counts of this clone. The read terminates 3 residues ahead of where the CDR3 ends, so the germline J gene completes it. This chain uses TRBV20-1 with TRBJ1-5; a possible D gene is TRBD1 (5 bases). Trimming left V 0 bases short and J 3 bases short, with 12 bases between. Looked up from germline, CDR1 is DFQATT and CDR2 is SNEGSKA (reference sequence). This CDR3 has 15 residues. The CDR3 DNA, read in part, is TGCAGTGCTAGAGACAGGGAGGGCGACAATCAGCCC. Residues: CSARDREGDNQP. The entire CDR3 reads CSARDREGDNQPQHF.

The table lists this clone with many counts. Read sequence stops 3 residues before the CDR3 end, and the germline J gene provides the missing end. The chain combines TRBV2 with TRBJ1-5; a weak D match, TRBD1 (5 bases). Trimming removed 6 bases from V and 6 bases from J, with 18 bases in between. This CDR3 region has 15 residues. The germline V gene encodes CDR1 SNHLY and CDR2 FYNNEI. CDR3 region: CASSLSQGKGQPQHF. The DNA read from the CDR3 is TGTGCCAGCAGCCTCAGCCAGGGTAAAGGTCAGCCC.

About this clone itself: With the read ending 3 residues before the CDR3 end, the germline J gene is used to fill in that end. The genes are TRBV6-2 or TRBV6-3 and TRBJ1-6, with D perhaps matching TRBD1 (6 bases). The length of the CDR3 is 15 residues. Germline V gives CDR1 MNHEY, CDR2 SVGEGT. Trimming shortened V by 5 bases and J by 4 bases, and 12 bases separated the two germline ends. CDR3 region: CASSRMTGYNSPLHF. Partial CDR3 DNA: TGTGCCAGCAGTCGAATGACAGGATATAATTCACCC.

In this sample, this clone turned up a few times. CDR3 residues: CASSPGGDNEQFF. The sequenced CDR3 bases are TGTGCCAGCAGCCCGGGCGGGGACAATGAG. The chain is built from TRBV7-8 and TRBJ2-1; D is possibly TRBD2 (6 bases). Read coverage stops 3 residues before the CDR3 terminus; the germline J gene supplies the remainder. Germline V gene data show CDR1 as SGHVS and CDR2 as FQNEAQ. The CDR3 spans 13 residues. V gave up 5 bases and J gave up 5 bases, with 10 bases separating them. The variable domain in full, completed from reference TRBV7-8 and TRBJ2-1, reads GAGVSQSPRYKVAKRGQDVALRCDPISGHVSLFWYQQALGQGPEFLTYFQNEAQLDKSGLPSDRFFAERPEGSVSTLKIQRTQQEDSAVYLCASSPGGDNEQFFGPGTRLTVL.

This clone was detected ten times or more. Coverage ceases 3 residues before the CDR3 finishes, and the germline J gene fills in the end. The gene calls are TRBV20-1 and TRBJ2-1; 7 bases line up with TRBD1. The germline V gene has CDR1 DFQATT and CDR2 SNEGSKA (reference sequence). The ends lost 6 bases at V and 9 bases at J; junction bases unmatched: 11. The CDR3 runs 13 residues. The CDR3 protein is CSAKTRGSLEQFF. CDR3 bases read: TGCAGTGCCAAAACCAGGGGGTCGCTTGAG.

This clone was picked up many times. Read coverage stops 3 residues before the CDR3 terminus; the germline J gene supplies the remainder. The chain couples TRBV5-5 to TRBJ1-6, with D possibly being TRBD1 (5 bases). V dropped 0 bases and J dropped 10 bases, with 14 bases sitting between them. The CDR3 is 15 amino acids. CDR1 is SGHKS, CDR2 YYEKEE, per germline (reference sequence). This CDR3 reads CASSLDGDSGSPLHF. The part of the CDR3 DNA that was read is TGTGCCAGCAGCTTGGATGGAGACAGTGGATCACCC. Supplemented by reference TRBV5-5 and TRBJ1-6, the full variable domain reads DAGVTQSPTHLIKTRGQQVTLRCSPISGHKSVSWYQQVLGQGPQFIFQYYEKEERGRGNFPDRFSARQFPNYSSELNVNALLLGDSALYLCASSLDGDSGSPLHFGNGTRLTVT.

On this clone: The read ends 3 residues before the CDR3 terminus; that terminus is restored from the germline J gene. The chain couples TRBV20-1 to TRBJ2-7; 8 nucleotides match TRBD2. Germline values: CDR1 DFQATT, CDR2 SNEGSKA (reference sequence). Germline trimming cut 5 bases from V and 5 bases from J; bases unmatched to any gene: 5. This CDR3 contains 12 residues. CDR3 bases read: TGCAGTGCTCGTAGCGGGACGGACGAG. It codes for CSARSGTDE. Given in full, the CDR3 is CSARSGTDEQYF.

In this sample, this clone turned up a few times. Read data end 3 residues before the CDR3 end; the end is taken from the germline J gene. The chain couples TRBV7-9 to TRBJ1-5, with TRBD1 identical over 7 bases. The CDR3 consists of 15 residues. J gave up 6 bases and V 6 bases, and 11 bases lay outside the gene matches. Germline CDR1 reads SEHNR; CDR2 reads FQNEAQ (reference sequence). Partial CDR3 DNA: TGTGCCAGCAGTACGAGTAGACAGGGCGGTCAGCCC. Its translation: CASSTSRQGGQP. The full CDR3 reads CASSTSRQGGQPQHF.

This clone was seen ten or more times. The CDR3 goes on 3 residues after the read ends, and that part is filled in from the germline J gene. The rearrangement links TRBV23-1 to TRBJ1-5; tentative D call: TRBD1 (5 bases). TRBV23-1 is an ORF for which the function is uncertain. The CDR3 is made up of 19 amino acids. V shed 3 bases and J shed 4 bases, with 25 bases lying between them. CDR3 sequence: CASSHQGLKRKWGNQPQHF. The sequenced part of the CDR3 DNA is TGCGCCAGCAGTCACCAGGGTTTGAAACGCAAGTGGGGTAATCAGCCC.

Worth noting for this clone: From the germline J gene comes the end of the CDR3, since the read stops 3 residues before it. The V call is TRBV7-2, the J call TRBJ1-3; the D gene is possibly TRBD1 (5 bases). Germline V gene lookup returns CDR1 SGHTA and CDR2 FQGNSA. V was clipped by 0 bases and J by 2 bases, with 14 bases between them. There are 17 residues in the CDR3. Partial CDR3 DNA: TGTGCCAGCAGCTTAGCCGGGGGATTCGGGGCTGGAAACACC. Translation: CASSLAGGFGAGNT. The whole CDR3 is CASSLAGGFGAGNTIYF.

In its sample, this clone was seen a few times. The observed sequence ends 3 residues before the CDR3 terminus, with the missing tail filled in from the germline J gene. The gene calls are TRBV6-2 or TRBV6-3 and TRBJ2-3; a weak D match, TRBD2 (6 bases). Germline CDR1 is MNHEY and CDR2 is SVGEGT. The V end lost 7 bases, the J end lost 7 bases, and 9 bases lay between the germline ends. This CDR3 spans 11 amino acids. The CDR3 region is CASTAGNTQYF. The part of the CDR3 DNA that was read is TGTGCCAGCACCGCGGGGAATACG.

Regarding this clone: Read sequence stops 3 residues before the CDR3 end, and the germline J gene provides the missing end. The chain carries TRBV19 and TRBJ2-7, with TRBD2 matching 9 bases. This CDR3 has 15 amino acids. Per germline, CDR1 LNHDA and CDR2 SQIVND (reference sequence). V lost 8 bases, J lost 5 bases, and 13 bases stayed unmatched. The CDR3 DNA, read in part, is TGTGCCAGTTTCGGACTAGCGATCTTGGTCCACGAG. This sequence encodes CASFGLAILVHE. The full CDR3 is CASFGLAILVHEQYF.

This clone has more than one count but fewer than ten. Read sequence stops 3 residues before the CDR3 end, and the germline J gene provides the missing end. V is TRBV6-2 or TRBV6-3 and J is TRBJ1-1; a weak D match, TRBD1 (6 bases). V was trimmed by 4 bases and J by 4 bases, leaving 16 bases between them. CDR1 and CDR2 from the germline V gene are MNHEY and SVGEGT. This CDR3 has 15 residues. This chain's CDR3 is CASSFRGFGSTEAFF. CDR3 DNA, as far as it was read: TGTGCCAGCAGTTTCAGGGGTTTTGGGAGCACTGAA.

Note on this clone: Sequencing ends 3 residues short of the CDR3 end; the germline J gene provides the rest. The chain has TRBV18 and TRBJ1-6; TRBD1 aligns across 9 bases. The CDR3 is 16 residues long. CDR1 and CDR2 (germline): KGHSH, LQKENI. V lost 3 bases to trimming and J lost 9 bases; unmatched junction nucleotides: 9. Partial CDR3 DNA: TGTGCCAGCTCACCCTCTTCGGGACAGGGAGGTTCACCC. Translation gives CASSPSSGQGGSP. The whole CDR3 reads CASSPSSGQGGSPLHF.

On this clone itself: The sequence runs out 3 residues before the end of the CDR3; the remainder is reconstructed from the germline J gene. The J gene is TRBJ2-3, the V gene TRBV7-2; D ambiguous. Per germline, CDR1 SGHTA and CDR2 FQGNSA. The CDR3 loop spans 13 amino acids. V gave up 1 base and J gave up 2 bases, with 4 bases separating them. The covered CDR3 bases are TGTGCCAGCAGCTTAGGCGACACAGATACG. Its protein product is CASSLGDTDT. The full CDR3 is CASSLGDTDTQYF.

This clone was seen many times. With the read ending 3 residues before the CDR3 end, the germline J gene is used to fill in that end. This chain connects TRBV7-3 to TRBJ2-2, with 9 nucleotides matching TRBD2. The CDR3 runs 17 residues. In germline, CDR1 is SGHTA, CDR2 FQGTGA. J was trimmed by 2 bases and V by 2 bases; bases with no gene match: 6. This CDR3 is CASSLGLAGINTGELFF. CDR3 DNA, as far as it was read: TGTGCCAGCAGCTTAGGTCTAGCGGGGATCAACACCGGGGAG.

Regarding this clone: The missing CDR3 end, 3 residues past where the read stops, is filled in from the germline J gene. This chain uses TRBV18 with TRBJ2-2; D not certain. The CDR3 runs to 15 residues. CDR1 and CDR2 (germline): KGHSH, LQKENI. V gave up 4 bases and J gave up 3 bases, with 12 bases separating them. The covered CDR3 bases are TGTGCCAGCTCACGACTCCCAGTCTACACCGGGGAG. Translated: CASSRLPVYTGE. The full CDR3 reads CASSRLPVYTGELFF.

This clone came up a few times. The read is 3 residues too short to cover the CDR3 end, so that end is filled in from the germline J gene. The V call is TRBV7-2, the J call TRBJ2-5, with 8 bases aligning to TRBD2. Germline V CDR1 and CDR2: SGHTA, FQGNSA. V lost 5 bases to trimming and J lost 5 bases; unmatched junction nucleotides: 10. This CDR3 is 15 amino acids long. The CDR3 sequence: CASSRWAGGRETQYF. The covered CDR3 bases are TGTGCCAGCAGCCGGTGGGCGGGGGGTCGGGAGACC.

This clone came up a few times. The read is 3 residues too short to cover the CDR3 end, so that end is filled in from the germline J gene. The V and J genes are TRBV19 and TRBJ2-1; TRBD2 matches at 13 bases. The germline V gene has CDR1 LNHDA and CDR2 SQIVND (reference sequence). Trimming cost V 3 bases and J 3 bases; bases outside gene matches: 8. CDR3 size: 18 residues. CDR3 sequence: CASSIVLAGGPFYNEQFF. CDR3 DNA (partial): TGTGCCAGTAGTATTGTACTAGCGGGAGGGCCGTTCTACAATGAG.

There are a few counts of this clone. At one of its ends the junction is not consistent with the germline gene, which may arise from a read error. The read comes to an end 3 residues before the CDR3 does, leaving the germline J gene to fill in the end. This rearrangement joins TRBV7-9 to TRBJ2-1; D unclear. CDR1 is SEHNR, CDR2 FQNEAQ, per germline (reference sequence). The CDR3 is 11 residues long. CDR3 sequence: CSSRYYNEQFF. CDR3 bases read: TGTTCCAGCAGATACTACAATGAG.

This clone was seen more than once but under ten times. The read is 3 residues too short to cover the CDR3 end, so that end is filled in from the germline J gene. V gene TRBV18 combines with J gene TRBJ1-1; a possible D gene is TRBD1 (5 bases). Trimming removed 2 bases at V and 1 base at J, with 8 bases between. Per the germline V gene, CDR1 is KGHSH and CDR2 is LQKENI. This CDR3 has 14 residues. The CDR3 DNA, read in part, is TGTGCCAGCTCACCATGGACAAAGAACACTGAA. Encoded protein: CASSPWTKNTE. The whole CDR3 reads CASSPWTKNTEAFF.

This clone has a handful of counts. The CDR3 extends 3 residues past the end of the read, so its final part is completed from the germline J gene. J is TRBJ1-1 and V is TRBV19; D uncertain. V gave up 11 bases and J gave up 7 bases, with 17 bases separating them. CDR3 length equals 12 residues. The germline CDR1 and CDR2 sequences are LNHDA and SQIVND (reference sequence). CDR3 sequence: CASSAGYGEAFF. The sequenced CDR3 bases are TGTGCCTCCAGCGCGGGGTATGGTGAA. The full variable domain, its missing parts supplied by reference TRBV19 and TRBJ1-1, is DGGITQSPKYLFRKEGQNVTLSCEQNLNHDAMYWYRQDPGQGLRLIYYSQIVNDFQKGDIAEGYSVSREKKESFPLTVTSAQKNPTAFYLCASSAGYGEAFFGQGTRLTVV.